A selection of T cell receptor beta chains follows, all from one sample in a study of response to subunit inactivated influenza vaccine. From the RT-PCR reads, TCRdb called clonotypes with MiXCR, one entry per CDR3 protein. The table shows more than 150,000 distinct CDR3 sequences, with approximately 9.2% occurring only once. Sequencing was performed on non-naive T cells sorted from PBMCs, taken on the day of vaccination. All receptors come from a man aged 45 to 65 who received an inactivated influenza vaccine. The CDR3 runs from the conserved cysteine through the conserved F or W. The D gene is left open where the match is weak. Rows give clone size only sometimes, using once, few, many, or a class for an expanded clone.

V gene	J gene	clone size	D gene	CDR3 DNA	CDR3 protein
TRBV2	TRBJ1-4	few	NA	TGTGCCAAAAAGGCGTCTAATGAAAAACTGTTTTTT	CAKKASNEKLFF
TRBV4-2	TRBJ1-1	NA	NA	TGTGCCAGCAGCCAAGAGTCACACAATGAAGCTTTCTTT	CASSQESHNEAFF
TRBV11-2	TRBJ2-7	few	NA	TGTGCCAGCAGCTTAGATGTCACAGGGACACGCGAGCAGTACTTC	CASSLDVTGTREQYF
TRBV7-2	TRBJ2-2	many	NA	TGTGCCAGCAGCTTAGTTTCCGCGGTCGCGAACACCGGGGAGCTGTTTTTT	CASSLVSAVANTGELFF
TRBV5-6	TRBJ1-2	few	NA	TGTGCCAGCAGCTTGGCCAATGGGGGGACTAACTATGGCTACACCTTC	CASSLANGGTNYGYTF
TRBV3-1	TRBJ1-2	NA	NA	TGTGCCAGCAGTTCACAGGGAGCTGGCTACACCTTC	CASSSQGAGYTF
TRBV3-1	TRBJ2-7	many	NA	TGTGCCAGCAGCCAAGAACCAGGGAACCACGAGCAGTACTTC	CASSQEPGNHEQYF
TRBV6-1	TRBJ2-5	NA	NA	TGTGCCAGCAGGGCAGGACCGAAATCACAAGAGACCCAGTACTTC	CASRAGPKSQETQYF
TRBV6-1	TRBJ1-2	NA	NA	TGTGCCAGCAGCACCGGGGATTCCTATGGCTACACCTTC	CASSTGDSYGYTF
TRBV30	TRBJ2-7	few	NA	TGTGCCTGGACCAAGGGGGGAGGAACCTACGAGCAGTACTTC	CAWTKGGGTYEQYF
TRBV6-1	TRBJ2-2	NA	NA	TGTGCCAGCACTAAAGGACCGTCTTCTCTCGGGGAGCTGTTTTTT	CASTKGPSSLGELFF
TRBV28	TRBJ1-1	NA	NA	TGTGCCAGCACCCCCGCCGGCACTGAAGCTTTCTTT	CASTPAGTEAFF
TRBV7-2	TRBJ2-2	NA	NA	TGTGCCAGCAGCTCTGGATCTTCTGCCGGGGAGCTGTTTTTT	CASSSGSSAGELFF
TRBV7-2	TRBJ2-1	NA	NA	TGTGCCAGCAGCTCTGGGACTGTGGACTACAATGAGCAGTTCTTC	CASSSGTVDYNEQFF
TRBV4-1	TRBJ2-3	NA	NA	TGCGCCATCAGCCATTCCCAGCAGTTCGCGCAGTATTTT	CAISHSQQFAQYF
TRBV6-1	TRBJ2-7	NA	TRBD1	TGTGCCAGCAGCCCCAGGACAGGTCGGGAGCAGTACTTC	CASSPRTGREQYF
TRBV6-2/TRBV6-3	TRBJ1-6	few	NA	TGTGCCTCCCAAGGGATCAACTTTCGCAGGATTAACTCCTATAATTCACCCCTCCACTTT	CASQGINFRRINSYNSPLHF
TRBV3-1	TRBJ1-4	few	NA	TGTGCCAGCAGCCAAGGGTTAGTGGCTAATGAAAAACTGTTTTTT	CASSQGLVANEKLFF
TRBV5-1	TRBJ2-7	many	TRBD1	TGCGCCAGCAGCTGGGGGACAGGGGAGTACGAGCAGTACTTC	CASSWGTGEYEQYF
TRBV29-1	TRBJ2-3	few	NA	TGCAGCGCGAAGGGTACAGGGATTGATACGCAGTATTTT	CSAKGTGIDTQYF
TRBV24-1	TRBJ2-3	few	NA	TGTGCCACCAGTGAACCCCGGGGCACAGATACGCAGTATTTT	CATSEPRGTDTQYF
TRBV20-1	TRBJ1-4	few	TRBD1	TGCAGTGCTAACCGGGACAGGGTAGGAAAACTGTTTTTT	CSANRDRVGKLFF
TRBV20-1	TRBJ2-2	few	NA	TGCAGTGCTAGTCGAGGACGGTCGAACACCGGGGAGCTGTTTTTT	CSASRGRSNTGELFF
TRBV12-3/TRBV12-4	TRBJ2-5	many	NA	TGTGCCAGCAGTTTGGCGAGCGGTGCGCAAGAGACCCAGTACTTC	CASSLASGAQETQYF
TRBV7-9	TRBJ2-3	few	NA	TGTGCCAGCAGCCCCAGGGTGAGCGCAGATACGCAGTATTTT	CASSPRVSADTQYF
TRBV7-2	TRBJ2-1	few	NA	TGTGCCAGCAGTCGGGACGCTCGGGGGTACAATGAGCAGTTCTTC	CASSRDARGYNEQFF
TRBV30	TRBJ2-1	few	NA	TGTGCCTGGACTTCTACCTACAATGAGCAGTTCTTC	CAWTSTYNEQFF
TRBV15	TRBJ2-5	NA	NA	TGTTCCACCAGCCGAAGGACAGAAAGGGGGACCCAGTACTTC	CSTSRRTERGTQYF
TRBV29-1	TRBJ2-3	few	TRBD1	TGCAGCGTTGCGACAGGGGGCACCGATACGCAGTATTTT	CSVATGGTDTQYF